This T cell receptor (beta chain) is drawn from a study of OX40 agonist ivuxolimab in advanced cancers. Study-wide background: Participants, roughly 81% male, averaged about 56 years of age, ranging from about 23 to 90. Whole-study results and caveats: More expanded clones were found, on average, in CD8+ than in CD4+ T cells. Among some nonresponders, normalized T-cell clonal expansion was also low.

Produced via immunoSEQ multiplex PCR; TCRdb's table is partial and in-frame only. The repertoire holds tens of thousands of clones, with roughly 86% as singletons. Note on this clone: Its specificity is not known.

Anyone with autoimmune disease history or systemic immunosuppression was excluded. With V trimmed by 9 bases and J by 0 bases, 7 bases remained unmatched. The CDR3 loop spans 16 amino acids. Germline values: CDR1 LNHDA, CDR2 SQIVND (reference sequence). This chain connects TRBV19 to TRBJ2-6, with 8 bases lining up with TRBD1. This specimen consisted of CD4+ or CD8+ T cells sorted from blood, obtained in a trial of the OX40 agonist ivuxolimab. The receptor's source is an adult with an advanced solid tumor such as melanoma, head and neck, liver or kidney cancer. The CDR3 is CASRDRHFSGANVLTF. CDR3 DNA sequence: TGTGCCAGCCGGGACAGGCATTTCTCTGGGGCCAACGTCCTGACTTTC.